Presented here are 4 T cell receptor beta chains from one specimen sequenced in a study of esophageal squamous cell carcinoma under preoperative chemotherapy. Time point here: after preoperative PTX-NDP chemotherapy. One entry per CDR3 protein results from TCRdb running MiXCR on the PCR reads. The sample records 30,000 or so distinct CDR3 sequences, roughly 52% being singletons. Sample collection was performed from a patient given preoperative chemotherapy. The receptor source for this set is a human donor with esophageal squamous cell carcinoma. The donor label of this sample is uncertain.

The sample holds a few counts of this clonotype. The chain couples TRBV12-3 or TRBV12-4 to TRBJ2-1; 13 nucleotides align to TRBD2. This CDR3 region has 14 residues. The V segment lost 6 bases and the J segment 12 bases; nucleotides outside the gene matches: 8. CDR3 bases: TGTGCCAGCAGCCACACTAGCGGGAGGGCCGGGCAGTTCTTC. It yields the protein CASSHTSGRAGQFF.

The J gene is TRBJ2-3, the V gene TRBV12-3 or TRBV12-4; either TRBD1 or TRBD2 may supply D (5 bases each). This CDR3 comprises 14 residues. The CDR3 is CGITGRFSKDTQYF. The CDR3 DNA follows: TGTGGCATCACGGGGCGGTTTTCCAAAGACACGCAGTATTTT.

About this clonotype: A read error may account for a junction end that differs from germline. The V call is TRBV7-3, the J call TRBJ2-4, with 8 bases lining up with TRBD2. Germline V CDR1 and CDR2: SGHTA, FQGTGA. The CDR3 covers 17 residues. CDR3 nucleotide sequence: TGTGCCAGCAGCCTCAAACCGGGGCGGGGGGCCAGAAATACGCAGTACTTT. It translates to CASSLKPGRGARNTQYF.

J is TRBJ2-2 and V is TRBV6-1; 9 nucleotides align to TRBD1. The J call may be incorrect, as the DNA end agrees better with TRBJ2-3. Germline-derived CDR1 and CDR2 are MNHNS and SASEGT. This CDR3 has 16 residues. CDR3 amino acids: CASTEWGQGGTGKQYF. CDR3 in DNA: TGTGCCAGCACAGAGTGGGGACAGGGAGGCACAGGTAAGCAGTATTTT.